A single sample gave rise to the 9 T cell receptor beta chains below, sequenced in a study of T-cell memory formation after mild COVID-19. TCRdb fed the 5' RACE reads into MiXCR, producing one record per CDR3 protein. The data hold approximately 82,000 distinct CDR3 sequences, with more than 10% observed a single time. Source material: PBMCs or a T cell subset sorted from them (not recorded which). The origin of the receptors is a man younger than 30 who had mild COVID-19 (a few samples of this study predate the infection). Cell type and time point are not known.

This clonotype was counted many times. The chain couples TRBV7-9 to TRBJ1-1, with D tentatively TRBD1 (5 bases). This CDR3 spans 15 amino acids. The V end lost 1 base, the J end lost 0 bases, and 9 bases lay between the germline ends. CDR1 and CDR2 from the germline V gene are SEHNR and FQNEAQ (reference sequence). In DNA, the CDR3 is TGTGCCAGCAGCTTAGTTGCGGGGCTGAACACTGAAGCTTTCTTT. Amino acids: CASSLVAGLNTEAFF.

This clonotype appeared a few times. The V call is TRBV15, the J call TRBJ1-1; D is ambiguous. V was trimmed by 7 bases and J by 0 bases, leaving 9 bases between them. CDR1 is LNHNV and CDR2 is YYDKDF in the germline V gene (reference sequence). This CDR3 has 13 residues. The chain's CDR3 is CATTGRMNTEAFF. In DNA form, the CDR3 reads TGTGCCACCACCGGACGGATGAACACTGAAGCTTTCTTT.

This chain joins TRBV5-1 and TRBJ2-7; D is possibly TRBD1 or TRBD2 (6 bases each). V lost 4 bases, J lost 3 bases, and 17 bases lay in between. Germline V gene sequence: CDR1 SGHRS, CDR2 YFSETQ. The CDR3 has 15 amino acids. Written as DNA, the CDR3 is TGCGCCAGCAGCCCCGGTGTAGGGGGAGGCTACGAGCAGTACGTC. This gives the protein CASSPGVGGGYEQYV.

This clonotype has more than one count but fewer than ten. V gene TRBV6-6 combines with J gene TRBJ1-4; 7 bases are a match to TRBD1. This CDR3 region has 12 residues. J gave up 14 bases and V 6 bases, and 9 bases lay outside the gene matches. The germline CDR1 and CDR2 sequences are MNHNY and SVGAGI (reference sequence). The CDR3 DNA reads TGTGCCAGCAGCTTCTGGACAGGCAACCTGTTTTTT. This codes for CASSFWTGNLFF.

This clonotype appeared many times. CDR3 protein: CASSPKAAGFSGANVLTF. The CDR3 DNA is TGTGCCAGCAGCCCAAAGGCGGCAGGTTTTTCCGGGGCCAACGTCCTGACTTTC. The chain is built from TRBV7-2 and TRBJ2-6; D is uncertain. The CDR3 extends over 18 amino acids. Trimming removed 5 bases from V and 4 bases from J, with 21 bases in between. Germline V lookup: CDR1 SGHTA, CDR2 FQGNSA.

This clonotype was detected a few times. The chain employs TRBV4-1 and TRBJ1-5; weak D call: TRBD1 (5 bases). The CDR3 loop spans 14 amino acids. Germline V CDR1 and CDR2: MGHRA, YSYEKL. V gave up 3 bases and J gave up 9 bases, with 15 bases separating them. This CDR3 reads CASSQIPGFWPQHF. Written as DNA, the CDR3 is TGCGCCAGCAGCCAGATTCCAGGGTTCTGGCCCCAGCATTTT.

V usage is TRBV15 and J usage is TRBJ2-7, with D possibly matching TRBD1 (5 bases). Trimming took 3 bases from V and 1 from J, leaving 7 bases between them. Germline CDR1 reads LNHNV; CDR2 reads YYDKDF (reference sequence). This CDR3 is built from 13 residues. CDR3 sequence: CATSSDRSYEQYF. In nucleotides, the CDR3 is TGTGCCACCAGCAGTGACAGATCCTACGAGCAGTACTTC.

This clonotype has ten or more counts. The chain couples TRBV23-1 to TRBJ2-4; D may match TRBD1 or TRBD2 (6 bases each). TRBV23-1 is an open reading frame, and its role is uncertain. V lost 0 bases to trimming and J lost 7 bases, with 13 bases between them. The CDR3 has 15 amino acids. The CDR3 sequence: CASSQSRQGRNIQYF. As DNA, the CDR3 is TGCGCCAGCAGTCAATCTCGGCAGGGGAGGAACATTCAGTACTTC.

This clonotype appeared a few times. The chain couples TRBV29-1 to TRBJ2-7, with D perhaps matching TRBD1 or TRBD2 (5 bases each). Trimming took 3 bases from V and 1 from J, leaving 13 bases between them. CDR1 and CDR2 (germline): SQVTM, ANQGSEA. The CDR3 sequence is 14 residues long. CDR3 residues: CSVEAGRDSYEQYF. CDR3 sequence (DNA): TGCAGCGTTGAGGCGGGCAGGGATTCCTACGAGCAGTACTTC.